The sequence of this T cell receptor beta chain was determined in a study of T cell changes during pregnancy in multiple sclerosis. The table came from immunoSEQ multiplex PCR; TCRdb's copy has only in-frame clones and leaves some out. The repertoire holds 30,000 to 45,000 clones, with about nine tenths as singletons. The V gene's germline CDR1 is SGHDN and CDR2 FVKESK. The CDR3 loop spans 13 amino acids. Trimming at V came to 8 bases and at J to 0 bases, leaving 3 bases not matched to a gene. This TCR was sampled from a female donor in good health, enrolled as a control in a pregnancy study. The chain links TRBV14 to TRBJ2-7; 8 nucleotides align to TRBD1. The starting material was CD4+ T cells from peripheral blood mononuclear cells, obtained after pregnancy. The CDR3 spells CASRDRTSYEQYF. The CDR3 DNA sequence: TGTGCCAGCCGGGACAGGACCTCCTACGAGCAGTACTTC.